This note documents a single T cell receptor (beta chain) sequence. What it binds is not known. A much larger clone is a single base away; this may be a read error. This CDR3 comprises 13 residues. The germline V gene encodes CDR1 LGHNA and CDR2 YNFKEQ. The V and J ends lost 5 bases and 5 bases, in that order; junction bases with no gene match: 3. Profiled with immunoSEQ multiplex PCR; TCRdb holds only in-frame clones, not every one. This sample has fewer than 50,000 clones, with 70% to 80% found just once. Patient tissue came from resections in Japan or China, 2014–2017. Each case's diagnosis was confirmed by two pathologists on H&E. The data were obtained in a study of immune evolution from preneoplasia to lung adenocarcinoma. Study-level results: From normal lung to invasive adenocarcinoma, top clone frequencies appeared to decrease.

The sequence came from a person between 55 and 69 years old with lung adenocarcinoma. The chain uses TRBV4-2 and TRBJ1-5; the match to TRBD1 covers 7 bases. Sequenced material: FFPE invasive lung adenocarcinoma tissue. The CDR3 reads CASSRDSDQPQHF. The CDR3 DNA sequence: TGTGCCAGCAGCAGGGACAGCGATCAGCCCCAGCATTTT.